These T cell receptor beta chains were read from a single sample in a study of cytomegalovirus exposure and HLA in healthy donors. Profiled with immunoSEQ multiplex PCR; TCRdb holds only in-frame clones, not every one. This sample's table reports tens of thousands of clones. Sequencing used PBMCs. The receptors were gathered from a young woman in good health and CMV-seronegative. Each CDR3 is given with its conserved first and last residue. D genes are given only for firm matches.

v_gene	d_gene	j_gene	CDR3aa	CDR3nt
TRBV5-4	TRBD1	TRBJ2-1	CASSLTGVEQFF	TGTGCCAGCAGCTTGACAGGGGTTGAGCAGTTCTTC
TRBV18	TRBD1	TRBJ1-1	CASSPLRGVNTEAFF	TGTGCCAGCTCACCTCTCAGGGGGGTGAACACTGAAGCTTTCTTT
TRBV18	-	TRBJ1-4	CASSHVDDYEKLFF	TGTGCCAGCTCACATGTAGATGATTATGAAAAACTGTTTTTT
TRBV9	TRBD2	TRBJ2-2	CASSASGGAGTGELFF	TGTGCCAGCAGCGCCAGCGGGGGTGCGGGCACCGGGGAGCTGTTTTTT
TRBV5-1	-	TRBJ1-2	CASSSQGGAGAGYGYTF	TGCGCCAGCAGCTCCCAGGGTGGGGCAGGAGCCGGGTATGGCTACACCTTC
TRBV4-2	TRBD2	TRBJ2-5	CASSQDLAGVGETQYF	TGTGCCAGCAGCCAAGATCTAGCGGGAGTGGGGGAGACCCAGTACTTC
TRBV20-1	-	TRBJ1-1	CSAEQGFEAFF	TGCAGTGCTGAACAGGGTTTTGAAGCTTTCTTT
TRBV18	TRBD1	TRBJ1-2	CASSPGTGTGIGYTF	TGTGCCAGCTCACCGGGGACCGGGACAGGGATTGGCTACACCTTC
TRBV5-1	-	TRBJ2-1	CASSLGRNTDNEQFF	TGCGCCAGCAGCTTGGGGCGGAATACCGACAATGAGCAGTTCTTC
TRBV30	-	TRBJ1-1	CAWSRWGAAEAFF	TGTGCCTGGAGTAGGTGGGGAGCGGCTGAAGCTTTCTTT
TRBV15	-	TRBJ2-7	CATSRGPGAYEQYF	TGTGCCACCAGCAGGGGTCCGGGGGCCTACGAGCAGTACTTC
TRBV6-1	-	TRBJ1-2	CASSGPNRLNYGYTF	TGTGCCAGCAGTGGACCTAACAGGCTTAACTATGGCTACACCTTC
TRBV7-9	TRBD1	TRBJ1-2	CASSPDGTGVYGYTF	TGTGCCAGCAGCCCCGACGGGACAGGGGTGTATGGCTACACCTTC
TRBV5-6	-	TRBJ1-3	CASSLEGHTGNTIYF	TGTGCCAGCAGCTTGGAGGGGCACACTGGAAACACCATATATTTT
TRBV30	-	TRBJ2-2	CAWSVRGGELFF	TGTGCCTGGAGTGTACGGGGCGGGGAGCTGTTTTTT
TRBV6-1	-	TRBJ2-7	CASSVESVQYF	TGTGCCAGCAGTGTAGAAAGCGTGCAGTACTTC